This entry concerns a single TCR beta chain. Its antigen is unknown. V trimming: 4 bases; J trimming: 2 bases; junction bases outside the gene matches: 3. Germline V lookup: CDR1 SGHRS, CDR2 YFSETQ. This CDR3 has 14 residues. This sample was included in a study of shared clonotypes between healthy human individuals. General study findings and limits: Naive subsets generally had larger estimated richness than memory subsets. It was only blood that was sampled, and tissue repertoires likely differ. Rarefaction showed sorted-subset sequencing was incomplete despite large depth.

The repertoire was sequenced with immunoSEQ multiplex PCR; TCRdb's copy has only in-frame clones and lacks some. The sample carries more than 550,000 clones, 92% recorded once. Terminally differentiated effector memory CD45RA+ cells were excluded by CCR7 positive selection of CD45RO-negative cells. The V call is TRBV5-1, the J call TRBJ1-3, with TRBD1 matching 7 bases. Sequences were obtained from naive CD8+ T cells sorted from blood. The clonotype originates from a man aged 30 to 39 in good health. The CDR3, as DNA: TGCGCCAGCAGCCCGACAGGGCCTGGAAACACCATATATTTT. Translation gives CASSPTGPGNTIYF.